These 15 T cell receptor beta chains originate from one sample sequenced in a study of low-dose radiotherapy and immunotherapy resistance in tumors. Primers targeting TRAV and TRBV primed first-strand cDNA, covering alpha and beta chains. TCRs were put through 20 to 25 PCR cycles of amplification with Phusion. A constant-region primer and the V-primer adapter served as the primer pair. One entry per CDR3 protein results from TCRdb running MiXCR on the reads. The table records around 80,000 distinct CDR3 sequences, under 20% of them present only once. Regarding time point: after trial treatment. The treatment: LDRT plus nivolumab, ipilimumab, low-dose cyclophosphamide and aspirin (RACIN trial). The sample in question was PBMCs, obtained after low-dose radiotherapy plus immunotherapy. Receptors originate from a male donor with prostate cancer.

This clonotype was recorded many times. This chain links TRBV3-1 with TRBJ1-3, with TRBD1 matching 7 bases. V lost 2 bases, J lost 1 base, and 2 bases stayed unmatched. Looked up from germline, CDR1 is LGHDT and CDR2 is YNNKEL (reference sequence). This CDR3 has 15 residues. CDR3 coding DNA: TGTGCCAGCAGCCAAATGACAGGGTCTGGAAACACCATATATTTT. It encodes CASSQMTGSGNTIYF.

This clonotype was seen once. This chain links TRBV5-5 with TRBJ2-7, with 7 bases lining up with TRBD1. In germline, CDR1 is SGHKS, CDR2 YYEKEE (reference sequence). J gave up 5 bases and V 2 bases, and 4 bases lay outside the gene matches. This CDR3 has 13 residues. The CDR3 here is CASSLQGIDEQYF. The CDR3 coding sequence is TGTGCCAGCAGCTTACAGGGGATCGACGAGCAGTACTTC.

This clonotype appeared many times. The DNA for the CDR3 is TGTGCCAGCAGCTTGCGGGACTTTGGAATCGAGACCCAGTACTTC. Protein sequence: CASSLRDFGIETQYF. The chain recombines TRBV5-4 with TRBJ2-5; tentative D call: TRBD2 (6 bases). Germline V gene data show CDR1 as SGHNT and CDR2 as YYREEE (reference sequence). The CDR3 runs 15 residues. The V gene lost 1 base and the J gene lost 5 bases, with 15 bases spanning the gap.

This clonotype occurred many times. V and J are TRBV11-2 and TRBJ2-5, with a possible D match to TRBD2 (5 bases). In germline, CDR1 is SGHAT, CDR2 FQNNGV. V was pared by 5 bases and J by 1 base, with 14 bases between. This CDR3 region has 15 residues. CDR3 in amino acids: CASSPRRTIQETQYF. The DNA for the CDR3 is TGTGCCAGCAGCCCCCGGAGGACGATCCAAGAGACCCAGTACTTC.

This clonotype was found many times. The chain links TRBV12-5 to TRBJ2-2; perhaps D is TRBD1 or TRBD2 (5 bases each). The germline gives CDR1 LGHNT, CDR2 FRNRAP. This CDR3 has 14 residues. V lost 6 bases and J 4 bases, leaving 12 bases between the germline ends. The CDR3 region has the DNA TGTGCTAGTGGCCCGACGGGGACCACCGGGGAGCTGTTTTTT. Amino acid sequence: CASGPTGTTGELFF.

This clonotype was seen many times. V usage is TRBV14 and J usage is TRBJ2-1; the match to TRBD2 covers 9 bases. Germline V lookup: CDR1 SGHDN, CDR2 FVKESK. Trimming removed 0 bases from V and 6 bases from J; junction bases left unmatched: 15. The CDR3 runs to 19 residues. As DNA, the CDR3 is TGTGCCAGCAGCCAAGATTCCCGACGTAGCGGGAGAGGTCTCAATGAGCAGTTCTTC. Translation: CASSQDSRRSGRGLNEQFF.

The rearrangement joins TRBV11-2 to TRBJ2-1; D uncertain. V was trimmed by 0 bases and J by 0 bases, leaving 6 bases between them. Germline V CDR1 and CDR2: SGHAT, FQNNGV. This CDR3 is built from 15 residues. CDR3 sequence reads: CASSLDDFSYNEQFF. The CDR3 DNA reads TGTGCCAGCAGCTTAGATGATTTCTCCTACAATGAGCAGTTCTTC.

This clonotype was seen repeatedly, ten times or more. The J gene is TRBJ1-5, the V gene TRBV6-2 or TRBV6-3; D is ambiguous. This CDR3 comprises 13 residues. Looked up from germline, CDR1 is MNHEY and CDR2 is SVGEGT. Trimming took 3 bases from V and 6 from J, leaving 9 bases between them. This CDR3 reads CASSYSRAQPQHF. DNA for the CDR3: TGTGCCAGCAGTTATAGTAGGGCTCAGCCCCAGCATTTT.

In this sample, this clonotype turned up many times. V and J are TRBV6-2 or TRBV6-3 and TRBJ2-5, with 7 positions matching TRBD2. Germline V lookup: CDR1 MNHEY, CDR2 SVGEGT. This CDR3 is 16 amino acids long. V gave up 6 bases and J gave up 2 bases; unmatched junction bases: 12. The CDR3 spells CASSSTNRDYQETQYF. The DNA for the CDR3 is TGTGCCAGCAGCTCAACCAACCGGGACTATCAAGAGACCCAGTACTTC.

About this clonotype itself: One base separates it from a far larger clone, so it is likely a read error. The chain joins TRBV13 to TRBJ2-7; D tentatively reads TRBD1 or TRBD2 (6 bases each). Trimming shortened V by 7 bases and J by 7 bases, and 23 bases separated the two germline ends. The germline CDR1 and CDR2 sequences are PRHDT and FYEKMQ (reference sequence). CDR3 length equals 15 residues. Here the CDR3 reads CASTRGLGSEWEQYF. In DNA form, the CDR3 reads TGTGCCAGCACCCGGGGGCTAGGGAGCGAATGGGAGCAGTACTTC.

In this sample, this clonotype turned up many times. The V gene is TRBV28, the J gene TRBJ2-3, with 10 bases matching TRBD1. This CDR3 has 16 residues. The germline V gene has CDR1 MDHEN and CDR2 SYDVKM. After removal of 4 bases from V and 4 bases from J, the junction contained 8 bases not matched to a gene. CDR3 sequence: CASSSSGTGVSDTQYF. CDR3 nucleotides: TGTGCCAGCAGTTCCTCCGGGACAGGGGTCTCAGATACGCAGTATTTT. Supplemented by reference TRBV28 and TRBJ2-3, the full variable domain reads DVKVTQSSRYLVKRTGEKVFLECVQDMDHENMFWYRQDPGLGLRLIYFSYDVKMKEKGDIPEGYSVSREKKERFSLILESASTNQTSMYLCASSSSGTGVSDTQYFGPGTRLTVL.

This clonotype has a count of ten or more. This chain links TRBV29-1 with TRBJ2-2; 10 nucleotides agree with TRBD2. CDR1 is SQVTM and CDR2 is ANQGSEA in the germline V gene. CDR3 length: 22 residues. V lost 7 bases, J lost 1 base, and 27 bases stayed unmatched. Here the CDR3 DNA reads TGCAGCGCACCAACAGGGATTAGTAAGTGGGGACTAGCGTTGTTGAACACCGGGGAGCTGTTTTTT. Translation gives CSAPTGISKWGLALLNTGELFF.

This clonotype was detected only a few times. J is TRBJ2-3 and V is TRBV24-1; 10 positions match TRBD1. V dropped 6 bases and J dropped 1; count of bases not matched to a gene: 6. The V gene's germline CDR1 is KGHDR and CDR2 SFDVKD. The CDR3 sequence is 16 residues long. The CDR3 DNA reads TGTGCCACCAGTAGCACCGGGACAGGGGGCACAGATACGCAGTATTTT. It translates to CATSSTGTGGTDTQYF.

This clonotype came up many times. The chain joins TRBV29-1 to TRBJ2-3; possible D gene TRBD1, 5 bases. The germline V gene has CDR1 SQVTM and CDR2 ANQGSEA. Trimming took off 4 bases at V and 2 bases at J, with 10 bases between the two ends. There are 13 residues in the CDR3. The DNA of the CDR3 is TGCAGCGTTGGCAAGGGGATCACAGATACGCAGTATTTT. Its protein product is CSVGKGITDTQYF.

This clonotype was picked up many times. The gene calls are TRBV5-1 and TRBJ2-7; 8 bases are shared with TRBD2. This CDR3 region has 14 residues. V shed 0 bases, J shed 5 bases, and the junction held 4 bases outside the gene matches. The V gene's germline CDR1 is SGHRS and CDR2 YFSETQ. The CDR3 here is CASSLAKRENEQYF. CDR3 nucleotide sequence: TGCGCCAGCAGCTTGGCAAAGCGGGAGAACGAGCAGTACTTC.